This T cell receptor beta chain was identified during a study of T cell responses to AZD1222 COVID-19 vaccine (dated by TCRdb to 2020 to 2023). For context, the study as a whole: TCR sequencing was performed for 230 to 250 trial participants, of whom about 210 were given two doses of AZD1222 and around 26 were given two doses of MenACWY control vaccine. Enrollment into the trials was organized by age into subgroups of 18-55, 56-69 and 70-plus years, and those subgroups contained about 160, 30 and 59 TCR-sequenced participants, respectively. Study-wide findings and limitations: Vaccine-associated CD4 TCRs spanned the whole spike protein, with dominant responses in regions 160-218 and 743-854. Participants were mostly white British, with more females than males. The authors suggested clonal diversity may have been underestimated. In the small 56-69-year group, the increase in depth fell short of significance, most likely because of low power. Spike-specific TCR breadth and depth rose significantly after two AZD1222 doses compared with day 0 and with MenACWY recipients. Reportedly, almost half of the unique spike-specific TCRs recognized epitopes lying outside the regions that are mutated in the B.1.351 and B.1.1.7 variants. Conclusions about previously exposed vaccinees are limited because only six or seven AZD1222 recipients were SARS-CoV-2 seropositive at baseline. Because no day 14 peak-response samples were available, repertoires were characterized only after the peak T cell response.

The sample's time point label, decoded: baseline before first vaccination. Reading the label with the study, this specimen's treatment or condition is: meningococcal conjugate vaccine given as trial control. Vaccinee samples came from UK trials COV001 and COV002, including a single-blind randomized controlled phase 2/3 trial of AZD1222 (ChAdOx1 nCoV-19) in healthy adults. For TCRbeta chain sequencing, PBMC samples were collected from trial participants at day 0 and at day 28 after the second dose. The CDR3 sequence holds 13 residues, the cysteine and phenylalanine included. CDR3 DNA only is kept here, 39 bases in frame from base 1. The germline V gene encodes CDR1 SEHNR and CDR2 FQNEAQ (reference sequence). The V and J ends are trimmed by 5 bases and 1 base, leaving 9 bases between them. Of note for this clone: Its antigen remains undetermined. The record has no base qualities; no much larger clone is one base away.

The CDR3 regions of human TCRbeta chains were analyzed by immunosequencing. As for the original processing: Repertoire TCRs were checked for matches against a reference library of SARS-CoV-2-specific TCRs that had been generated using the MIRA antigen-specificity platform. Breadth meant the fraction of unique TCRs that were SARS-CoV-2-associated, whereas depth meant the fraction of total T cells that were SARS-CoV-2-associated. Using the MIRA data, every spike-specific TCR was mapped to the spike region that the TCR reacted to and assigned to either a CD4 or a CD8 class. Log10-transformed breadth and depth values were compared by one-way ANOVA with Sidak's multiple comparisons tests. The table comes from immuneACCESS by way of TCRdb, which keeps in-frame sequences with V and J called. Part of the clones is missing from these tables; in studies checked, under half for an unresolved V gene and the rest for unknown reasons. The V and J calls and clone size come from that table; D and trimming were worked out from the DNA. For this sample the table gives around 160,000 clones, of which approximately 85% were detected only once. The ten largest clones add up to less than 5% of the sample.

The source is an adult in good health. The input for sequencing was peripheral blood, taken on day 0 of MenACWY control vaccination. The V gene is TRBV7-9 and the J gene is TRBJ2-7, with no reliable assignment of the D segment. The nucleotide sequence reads TGTGCCAGCAGCAAAGGACGGTCCTACGAGCAGTACTTC. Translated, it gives CASSKGRSYEQYF.